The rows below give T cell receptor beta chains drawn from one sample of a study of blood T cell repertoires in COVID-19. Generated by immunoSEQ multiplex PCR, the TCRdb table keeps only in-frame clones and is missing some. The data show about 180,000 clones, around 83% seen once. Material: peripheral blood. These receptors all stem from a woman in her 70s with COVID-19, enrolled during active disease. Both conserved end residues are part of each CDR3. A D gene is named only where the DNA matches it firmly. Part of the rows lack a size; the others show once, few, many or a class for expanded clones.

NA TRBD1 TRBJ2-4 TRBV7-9 CASSIGQGDIQYF TGTGCCAGCAGCATTGGACAGGGGGACATTCAGTACTTC
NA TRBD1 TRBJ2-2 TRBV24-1 CATSRQGANTGELFF TGTGCCACCAGTCGGCAGGGGGCGAACACCGGGGAGCTGTTTTTT
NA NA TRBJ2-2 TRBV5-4 CASRLTHGNTGELFF TGTGCCAGCAGACTAACCCACGGGAACACCGGGGAGCTGTTTTTT
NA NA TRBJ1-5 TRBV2 CASSSAGYSNQPQHF TGTGCCAGCAGTTCCGCAGGTTATAGCAATCAGCCCCAGCATTTT
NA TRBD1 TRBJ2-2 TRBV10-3 CAISADRGTGELFF TGTGCCATCAGTGCAGACAGGGGGACCGGGGAGCTGTTTTTT
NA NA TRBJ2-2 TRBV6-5 CASSYSTSGNTGELFF TGTGCCAGCAGTTACTCGACCAGCGGGAACACCGGGGAGCTGTTTTTT
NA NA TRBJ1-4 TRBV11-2 CASSLAGATNEKLFF TGTGCCAGCAGCTTAGCAGGGGCAACTAATGAAAAACTGTTTTTT
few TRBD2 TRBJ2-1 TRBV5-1 CASSLGLAGVFDEQFF TGCGCCAGCAGCTTGGGACTAGCGGGAGTTTTCGATGAGCAGTTCTTC
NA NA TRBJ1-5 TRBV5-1 CASSPSNSNQPQHF TGCGCCAGCAGCCCGAGTAATAGCAATCAGCCCCAGCATTTT
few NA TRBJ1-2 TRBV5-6 CASSLAAGVGGYTF TGTGCCAGCAGCTTGGCCGCAGGGGTAGGGGGCTACACCTTC
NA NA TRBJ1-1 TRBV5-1 CASSLLRREVNTEAFF TGCGCCAGCAGCTTGTTGCGACGGGAAGTGAACACTGAAGCTTTCTTT
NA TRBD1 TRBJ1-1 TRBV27 CASSPGQGRVNTEAFF TGTGCCAGCAGTCCGGGACAGGGGAGGGTGAACACTGAAGCTTTCTTT
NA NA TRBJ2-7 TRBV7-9 CASSSLPTPYEQYF TGTGCCAGCAGCTCCCTACCGACACCCTACGAGCAGTACTTC
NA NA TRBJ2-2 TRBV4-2 CASSQEVAEVTGELFF TGTGCCAGCAGCCAAGAGGTAGCGGAGGTCACCGGGGAGCTGTTTTTT
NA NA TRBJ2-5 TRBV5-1 CASSLVNQFQETQYF TGCGCCAGCAGCTTGGTCAACCAGTTCCAAGAGACCCAGTACTTC
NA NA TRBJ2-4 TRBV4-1 CASSQDSERLAKNIQYF TGCGCCAGCAGCCAAGACTCAGAACGACTAGCCAAAAACATTCAGTACTTC
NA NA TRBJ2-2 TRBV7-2 CASSIDGGGTGELFF TGTGCCAGCAGCATCGATGGGGGAGGCACCGGGGAGCTGTTTTTT
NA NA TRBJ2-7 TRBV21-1 CASSKVGRGYEQYF TGTGCCAGCAGCAAAGTAGGCAGGGGGTACGAGCAGTACTTC
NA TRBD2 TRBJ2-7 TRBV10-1 CASSDLGLAGVEQYF TGCGCCAGCAGTGACCTCGGACTAGCGGGAGTGGAGCAGTACTTC
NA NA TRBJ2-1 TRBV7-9 CASSLAEAKNDNEQFF TGTGCCAGCAGCTTAGCGGAGGCCAAAAACGACAATGAGCAGTTCTTC
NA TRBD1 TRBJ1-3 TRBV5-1 CASRTGVGNTIYF TGCGCCAGTAGAACAGGGGTAGGAAACACCATATATTTT
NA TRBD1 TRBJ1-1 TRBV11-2 CASSSPNRGLIEAFF TGTGCCAGCAGCTCGCCAAACAGGGGCCTAATTGAAGCTTTCTTT
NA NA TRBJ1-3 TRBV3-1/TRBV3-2 CASSPNEGNTIYF TGTGCCAGCAGCCCGAATGAGGGAAACACCATATATTTT
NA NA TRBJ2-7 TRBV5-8 CASSPFYEQYF TGTGCCAGCAGCCCCTTTTACGAGCAGTACTTC
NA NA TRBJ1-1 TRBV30 CAWGPDTEAFF TGTGCCTGGGGCCCGGACACTGAAGCTTTCTTT
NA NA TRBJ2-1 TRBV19 CASRGRRDYNEQFF TGTGCCAGTAGGGGACGGCGGGACTACAATGAGCAGTTCTTC
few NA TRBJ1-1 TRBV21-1 CASSKAPLVGDYEAFF TGTGCCAGCAGCAAAGCACCTCTGGTGGGAGATTATGAAGCTTTCTTT